This TCR beta chain appears in the sequencing data of a study of cytomegalovirus exposure and HLA in healthy donors. Broader study findings: A few of the chains that were CMV-associated were confirmed in vitro to be specific for CMV antigens. Subsequent analysis found a tendency for first-cohort TCR clusters to co-occur within the 120 or so validation repertoires.

Method: immunoSEQ multiplex PCR; TCRdb's copy keeps in-frame clones and lacks some. The repertoire includes around 140,000 clones, about 87% of them detected once, and roughly 9.4% sits in the top ten. This clone was counted only a few times. Antigen: not known. The V end was cut by 6 bases, the J end by 1 base, with 12 bases between. The CDR3 contains 15 residues. Germline V gene data show CDR1 as MNHNS and CDR2 as SASEGT. The chain couples TRBV6-1 to TRBJ2-2; possibly TRBD1 for D (5 bases). The sequenced sample was PBMCs. The TCR was taken from a young man in good health and CMV-seropositive. The CDR3 loop reads CASSGMTENTGELFF. The CDR3, as DNA: TGTGCCAGCAGCGGAATGACAGAGAACACCGGGGAGCTGTTTTTT.